The 12 T cell receptor beta chains below come from one sample, sequenced in a study of T cell repertoires in ileal Crohn's disease. Measured with immunoSEQ multiplex PCR; TCRdb has only the in-frame clones, and not every one. The table lists 14,000 or so clones, about 73% of them singletons. The sequenced material came from ileal tissue. The receptors stem from an adult with Crohn's disease.

The chain combines TRBV28 with TRBJ1-3; unclear D gene. The CDR3 is 15 amino acids. Germline CDR1 is MDHEN and CDR2 is SYDVKM. Trimming removed 1 base at V and 0 bases at J, with 7 bases between. The CDR3 loop is CASSLFPISGNTIYF. Written as DNA, the CDR3 is TGTGCCAGCAGTTTATTCCCCATCTCTGGAAACACCATATATTTT.

The chain has TRBV11-3 and TRBJ1-4; D is ambiguous. Germline loops: CDR1 SGHNT, CDR2 YENEEA. Trimming left V 4 bases short and J 8 bases short, with 17 bases between. The CDR3 runs 15 residues. Written as DNA, the CDR3 is TGTGCCAGCAGCTCATCCATGTTATCGCGCGAAAAACTGTTTTTT. Its protein is CASSSSMLSREKLFF.

The rearrangement uses TRBV7-9 and TRBJ1-4, with no clear D. CDR3 length: 18 amino acids. V lost 0 bases and J 0 bases, leaving 14 bases between the germline ends. Germline CDR1 reads SEHNR; CDR2 reads FQNEAQ (reference sequence). In DNA form, the CDR3 reads TGTGCCAGCAGCTTAGCTTATGGAGGACGAACAACTAATGAAAAACTGTTTTTT. Residues: CASSLAYGGRTTNEKLFF.

The chain joins TRBV18 to TRBJ1-6, with TRBD1 matching 7 bases. V lost 3 bases, J lost 5 bases, and 7 bases stayed unmatched. Per the germline V gene, CDR1 is KGHSH and CDR2 is LQKENI. The CDR3 extends over 16 amino acids. The CDR3 DNA follows: TGTGCCAGCTCACCCAAAGACAGGGTAGATAATTCACCCCTCCACTTT. Encoded protein: CASSPKDRVDNSPLHF.

The chain employs TRBV7-2 and TRBJ2-7, with D maybe TRBD2 (6 bases). There are 15 residues in the CDR3. V was clipped by 5 bases and J by 2 bases, with 16 bases between them. The germline V gene encodes CDR1 SGHTA and CDR2 FQGNSA. In nucleotides, the CDR3 is TGTGCCAGCAGCACCTCGCGGCGGGGTCCCTACGAGCAGTACTTC. Translating it yields CASSTSRRGPYEQYF.

The rearrangement uses TRBV5-1 and TRBJ2-1; TRBD2 matches 8 bases. V lost 1 base to trimming and J lost 9 bases; unmatched junction nucleotides: 12. The CDR3 sequence is 16 residues long. The germline V gene has CDR1 SGHRS and CDR2 YFSETQ. CDR3 protein: CASSLLTGGSSAEQFF. Here the CDR3 DNA reads TGCGCCAGCAGCTTGTTGACGGGGGGGAGCTCTGCTGAGCAGTTCTTC.

This clone showed up just a few times. In the same sample, other DNA sequences code for this CDR3. This chain connects TRBV5-1 to TRBJ1-6; 7 bases map to TRBD1. The CDR3 contains 15 residues. J gave up 7 bases and V 4 bases, and 8 bases lay outside the gene matches. From germline, CDR1 is SGHRS and CDR2 YFSETQ. The DNA of the CDR3 is TGCGCCAGCAGCCCACGGGACAGCAAAAATTCACCCCTCCACTTT. Protein product: CASSPRDSKNSPLHF.

This clone came up once. A junction end diverges from the germline sequence, so it may reflect a read error. The V gene is TRBV5-4, the J gene TRBJ2-2; 11 positions agree with TRBD2. Germline V gene lookup returns CDR1 SGHNT and CDR2 YYREEE (reference sequence). The CDR3 consists of 15 residues. CDR3 bases: TGTACCAGCAGTTATAGCGGGGGGGCGAACGGGGAGCTGTTTTTT. Translation gives CTSSYSGGANGELFF.

The chain combines TRBV28 with TRBJ1-5; a possible D gene is TRBD1 (6 bases). Between the trimmed V and J ends, which lost 6 bases and 5 bases, there was a span of 17 bases. Germline CDR1 and CDR2: MDHEN and SYDVKM. The CDR3 runs to 15 residues. CDR3 residues: CASRSPQGRDQPQHF. The CDR3 nucleotides are TGTGCCAGCAGATCCCCCCAGGGGCGGGATCAGCCCCAGCATTTT.

The chain uses TRBV18 and TRBJ1-3, with D possibly TRBD1 on 6 matching bases. Germline loops: CDR1 KGHSH, CDR2 LQKENI. The CDR3 totals 16 residues. Trimming cost V 6 bases and J 0 bases, with 15 bases left between them. CDR3 nucleotide sequence: TGTGCCAGCTCGCATTCCGGGACATCCTCTGGAAACACCATATATTTT. Its translation: CASSHSGTSSGNTIYF.

This clone was seen a few times. The rearrangement uses TRBV5-1 and TRBJ2-5; 10 nucleotides agree with TRBD1. There are 16 residues in the CDR3. The V segment lost 4 bases and the J segment 3 bases; nucleotides outside the gene matches: 9. From germline, CDR1 is SGHRS and CDR2 YFSETQ. Here the CDR3 DNA reads TGCGCCAGCAGCCCTCGACAGGGGGCAGAAGAAGAGACCCAGTACTTC. This codes for CASSPRQGAEEETQYF.

The rearrangement joins TRBV30 to TRBJ1-6, with 7 bases aligning to TRBD1. The CDR3 loop spans 18 amino acids. J was trimmed by 3 bases and V by 0 bases; bases with no gene match: 11. CDR1 is GTSNPN and CDR2 is SVGIG in the germline V gene (reference sequence). Written as DNA, the CDR3 is TGTGCCTGGAGTGTGAGTCCGAACAGGGGCGGCTATAATTCACCCCTCCACTTT. Protein: CAWSVSPNRGGYNSPLHF.